The 14 T cell receptor beta chains reported below all come from one sample, sequenced in a study of CD8+CD57+ T cells in acquired aplastic anemia. Researchers used genomic DNA as the template to profile TCR beta VDJ and CDR3. MiXCR, applied by TCRdb to the reads, yields one record per CDR3 protein. This table holds over 250,000 distinct CDR3 sequences, under 60% found once. Patients sequenced had flow cytometry evidence of CD8+CD57+ cell expansion. The sample taken for sequencing was sorted CD4+, CD8+, or CD8+CD57+ T cells (not recorded which) from PBMCs. The origin of the receptors is a human donor with aplastic anemia.

With regard to this clonotype: Its ends do not fully match the called genes, so a read error is possible. V and J are TRBV20-1 and TRBJ2-5; the D is unclear. The CDR3 covers 12 residues. CDR1 and CDR2 from the germline V gene are DFQATT and SNEGSKA (reference sequence). Here the CDR3 reads CSARVSRRTQYF. The CDR3, as DNA: TGCAGTGCCAGAGTTAGCAGGAGGACCCAGTACTTC.

This clonotype has more than one count but fewer than ten. The V call is TRBV2, the J call TRBJ2-5; D ambiguous. CDR1 is SNHLY and CDR2 is FYNNEI in the germline V gene. There are 15 residues in the CDR3. V lost 1 base and J 4 bases, leaving 13 bases between the germline ends. CDR3 loop: CASSEDASTRETQYF. DNA for the CDR3: TGTGCCAGCAGTGAAGATGCGTCAACGAGAGAGACCCAGTACTTC.

The CDR3 sequence is CATSDNNNYGYTF. The DNA of the CDR3 is TGTGCCACCAGTGATAACAATAACTATGGCTACACCTTC. The chain couples TRBV24-1 to TRBJ1-2; no clear D. Trimming pared 3 bases from V and 1 base from J, leaving 5 bases between. The CDR3 consists of 13 residues. CDR1 is KGHDR and CDR2 is SFDVKD in the germline V gene.

Points on this clonotype: The junction does not match germline at one end; this may be a read error. J is TRBJ1-3 and V is TRBV18; possible D gene TRBD1, 5 bases. The CDR3 length is 16 residues. Germline CDR1 reads KGHSH; CDR2 reads LQKENI. This CDR3 is CASSPQREGAGNAIYF. The CDR3 nucleotides read TGTGCCAGCTCACCTCAAAGGGAAGGGGCTGGAAACGCCATATATTTT.

In its sample, this clonotype was seen once. This sequence joins TRBV24-1 and TRBJ2-5, with TRBD2 matching 12 bases. This CDR3 comprises 16 residues. After removal of 4 bases from V and 5 bases from J, the junction contained 7 bases not matched to a gene. Germline V gives CDR1 KGHDR, CDR2 SFDVKD. This CDR3 reads CATSDPSGGGRETQYF. CDR3 DNA sequence: TGTGCCACCAGTGACCCTAGCGGGGGGGGTCGGGAGACCCAGTACTTC.

The rearrangement links TRBV19 to TRBJ1-2; 7 bases are a match to TRBD1. In germline, CDR1 is LNHDA, CDR2 SQIVND (reference sequence). Unmatched junction bases numbered 9, after V lost 1 base and J lost 4 bases. CDR3 length: 16 amino acids. The CDR3 DNA is TGTGCCAGTAGTATAGCGGGGACAGCCACGTTCTATGGCTACACCTTC. Translating gives CASSIAGTATFYGYTF.

The chain links TRBV20-1 to TRBJ2-2; D is perhaps TRBD2 (5 bases). CDR1 DFQATT and CDR2 SNEGSKA come from the germline V gene (reference sequence). The CDR3 consists of 13 residues. Trimming took off 1 base at V and 6 bases at J, with 9 bases between the two ends. CDR3 amino acids: CSARAEEAGELFF. The CDR3 DNA is TGCAGTGCTAGAGCCGAGGAGGCCGGGGAGCTGTTTTTT.

The CDR3 reads CASSLAGTGRTFSYEQYF. As DNA, the CDR3 is TGTGCCAGCAGCTTAGCAGGGACAGGGAGAACTTTTTCCTACGAGCAGTACTTC. The chain recombines TRBV7-2 with TRBJ2-7, with TRBD1 identical over 9 bases. V dropped 0 bases and J dropped 1; count of bases not matched to a gene: 10. There are 18 residues in the CDR3. Germline CDR1 and CDR2: SGHTA and FQGNSA.

The J gene is TRBJ1-2, the V gene TRBV29-1, with unresolved D. The germline gives CDR1 SQVTM, CDR2 ANQGSEA. Trimming shortened V by 3 bases and J by 8 bases, and 19 bases separated the two germline ends. The CDR3 has 14 residues. CDR3 residues: CSVDPVGVIWGYTF. CDR3 coding DNA: TGCAGCGTTGACCCCGTAGGCGTGATTTGGGGCTACACCTTC.

V gene TRBV20-1 combines with J gene TRBJ1-1; no clear D gene. Between the trimmed V and J ends, which lost 1 base and 8 bases, there was a span of 5 bases. Germline CDR1 is DFQATT and CDR2 is SNEGSKA (reference sequence). The CDR3 loop spans 10 amino acids. The CDR3 sequence is CSARGGEAFF. CDR3 bases: TGCAGTGCTAGAGGAGGGGAAGCTTTCTTT.

The chain carries TRBV20-1 and TRBJ2-5; 8 nucleotides match TRBD2. This CDR3 is 14 amino acids long. V gave up 6 bases and J gave up 0 bases; unmatched junction bases: 6. The germline CDR1 and CDR2 sequences are DFQATT and SNEGSKA (reference sequence). The CDR3 bases are TGCAGTGCCAAGAGCGGGGGCTACCAAGAGACCCAGTACTTC. Amino acids: CSAKSGGYQETQYF.

This clonotype was seen only a few times. V is TRBV19 and J is TRBJ2-7; TRBD1 matches 9 bases. V shed 4 bases and J 0 bases; nucleotides not matched to a gene: 1. The CDR3 contains 14 residues. Looked up from germline, CDR1 is LNHDA and CDR2 is SQIVND (reference sequence). DNA of the CDR3: TGTGCCAGTAGTAGGGGACAGGGCTCCTACGAGCAGTACTTC. Protein product: CASSRGQGSYEQYF.

This clonotype appeared many times. The rearrangement links TRBV6-1 to TRBJ1-1; 7 bases fit TRBD1. V was pared by 3 bases and J by 3 bases, with 7 bases of the junction left unmatched. Germline-derived CDR1 and CDR2 are MNHNS and SASEGT. CDR3 size: 15 residues. This chain's CDR3 is CASSDQHTGDTEAFF. The DNA for the CDR3 is TGTGCCAGCAGTGATCAGCATACAGGGGACACTGAAGCTTTCTTT.

This clonotype was counted many times. J is TRBJ2-1 and V is TRBV4-2, with D possibly TRBD1 on 6 matching bases. Germline CDR1 and CDR2: LGHNA and YNFKEQ. This CDR3 has 13 residues. The V gene lost 0 bases and the J gene lost 9 bases, with 9 bases spanning the gap. CDR3 protein: CASSQDRGSEQFF. CDR3 DNA sequence: TGTGCCAGCAGCCAAGATAGGGGGAGTGAGCAGTTCTTC.